This TCR beta chain is from a study of blood T cell repertoires in COVID-19. Looking at the study overall: The United States, Italy and Spain provided the acute and convalescent COVID-19 samples. The cDNA or gDNA used as material had been derived from T cells, B-cell-depleted T cells, or PBMCs.

In the original workflow: Amplified reference gene primers provided the basis for estimating nucleated cell counts. TCRdb's copy holds only in-frame clones and misses some; the assay was immunoSEQ multiplex PCR. V and J calls plus clone size are reproduced from that table; the DNA served to infer D and trimming. The data show some 110,000 clones, with around 85% seen just once and under 3.5% held by the top ten. Trimming took 5 bases from V and 3 from J; bases not matched to a gene: 10. The CDR3 loop spans 16 amino acids. Germline CDR1 SEHNR, CDR2 FQNEAQ (reference sequence). Seattle patient enrollment occurred during active infection, with longitudinal follow-up thereafter.

The sample taken for sequencing was peripheral blood. The V and J genes are TRBV7-9 and TRBJ1-5; 7 nucleotides line up with TRBD1. This TCR was sampled from a woman older than 75 with COVID-19, enrolled during active disease. For the CDR3, the DNA is TGTGCCAGCAGCGACGGGACAGCGTACCCCAATCAGCCCCAGCATTTT. It codes for CASSDGTAYPNQPQHF.